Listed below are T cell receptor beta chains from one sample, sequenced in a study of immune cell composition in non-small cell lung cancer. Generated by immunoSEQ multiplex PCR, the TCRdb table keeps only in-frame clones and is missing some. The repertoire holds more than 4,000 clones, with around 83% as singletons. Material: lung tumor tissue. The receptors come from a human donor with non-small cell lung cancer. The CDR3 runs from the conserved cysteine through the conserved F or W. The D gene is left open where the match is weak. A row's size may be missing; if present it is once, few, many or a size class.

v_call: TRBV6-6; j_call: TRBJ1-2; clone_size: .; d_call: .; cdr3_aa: CASSPYGAGDYGYTF; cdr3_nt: TGTGCCAGCAGTCCCTACGGGGCAGGCGACTATGGCTACACCTTC
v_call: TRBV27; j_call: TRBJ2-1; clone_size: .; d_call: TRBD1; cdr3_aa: CASSLDRGSLNEQFF; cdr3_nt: TGTGCCAGCAGCCTGGACAGGGGGAGTCTCAATGAGCAGTTCTTC
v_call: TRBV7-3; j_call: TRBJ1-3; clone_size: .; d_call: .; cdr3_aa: CASSLHSGNTIYF; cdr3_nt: TGTGCCAGCAGCTTGCACTCTGGAAACACCATATATTTT
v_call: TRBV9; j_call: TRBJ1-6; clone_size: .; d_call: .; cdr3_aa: CASAGREYNSPLHF; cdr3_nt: TGTGCCAGCGCTGGTAGGGAGTATAATTCACCCCTCCACTTT
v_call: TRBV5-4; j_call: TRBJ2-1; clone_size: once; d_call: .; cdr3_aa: CASSFTPDNNEQFF; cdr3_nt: TGTGCCAGCAGCTTCACCCCAGATAACAATGAGCAGTTCTTC
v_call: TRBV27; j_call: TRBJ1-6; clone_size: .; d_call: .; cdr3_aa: CASSRGGRGRAYSPLHF; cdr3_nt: TGTGCCAGCAGTAGAGGGGGGCGGGGCAGGGCCTATTCACCCCTCCACTTT
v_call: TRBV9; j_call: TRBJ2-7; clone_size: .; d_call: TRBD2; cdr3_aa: CASSPRDYSYEQYF; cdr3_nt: TGTGCCAGCAGCCCCCGGGACTACTCCTACGAGCAGTACTTC
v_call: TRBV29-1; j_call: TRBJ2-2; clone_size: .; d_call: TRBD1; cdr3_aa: CSVKPSGATGMGELFF; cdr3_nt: TGCAGCGTCAAACCTTCAGGGGCGACAGGGATGGGGGAGCTGTTTTTT
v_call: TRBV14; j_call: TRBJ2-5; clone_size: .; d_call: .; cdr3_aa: CASSQDHVEGKDPGAVRKTQYF; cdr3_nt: TGTGCCAGCAGCCAAGATCACGTGGAGGGGAAGGATCCGGGGGCCGTAAGGAAGACCCAGTACTTC
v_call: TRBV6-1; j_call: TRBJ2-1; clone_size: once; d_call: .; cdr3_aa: CASSEQGQGYNEQFF; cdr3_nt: TGTGCCAGCAGTGAACAGGGGCAGGGTTACAATGAGCAGTTCTTC
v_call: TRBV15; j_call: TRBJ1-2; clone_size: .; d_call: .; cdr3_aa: CATSVVRAGMDYGYTF; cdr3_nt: TGTGCCACCAGTGTCGTCCGCGCCGGTATGGACTATGGCTACACCTTC
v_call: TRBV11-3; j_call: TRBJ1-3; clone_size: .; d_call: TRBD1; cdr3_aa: CASSLGTGVYGNTIYF; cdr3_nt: TGTGCCAGCAGCTTAGGGACAGGGGTGTACGGAAACACCATATATTTT
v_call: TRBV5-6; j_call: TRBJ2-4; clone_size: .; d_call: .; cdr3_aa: CASSKWGAKNIQYF; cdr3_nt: TGTGCCAGCAGCAAGTGGGGAGCCAAAAACATTCAGTACTTC
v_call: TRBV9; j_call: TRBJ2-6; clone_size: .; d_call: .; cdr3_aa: CASSTLSGSGANVLTF; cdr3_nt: TGTGCCAGCAGCACCCTCTCGGGGTCTGGGGCCAACGTCCTGACTTTC
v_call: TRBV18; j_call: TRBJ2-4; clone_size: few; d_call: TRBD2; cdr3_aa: CASSSGLAGKNIQYF; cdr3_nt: TGTGCCAGCTCGTCGGGACTAGCGGGCAAAAACATTCAGTACTTC
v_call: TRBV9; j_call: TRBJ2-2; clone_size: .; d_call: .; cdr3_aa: CASSVYPLQDRPGGELFF; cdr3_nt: TGTGCCAGCAGCGTATATCCCCTCCAGGACCGGCCTGGCGGGGAGCTGTTTTTT
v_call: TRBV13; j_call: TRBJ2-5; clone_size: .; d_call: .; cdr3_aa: CASSSPEGTGSQETQYF; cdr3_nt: TGTGCCAGCAGCTCCCCCGAGGGGACCGGTTCTCAAGAGACCCAGTACTTC
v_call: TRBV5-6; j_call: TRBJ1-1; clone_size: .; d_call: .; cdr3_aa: CASSLWGPDTEAFF; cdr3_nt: TGTGCCAGCAGCTTATGGGGGCCAGACACTGAAGCTTTCTTT
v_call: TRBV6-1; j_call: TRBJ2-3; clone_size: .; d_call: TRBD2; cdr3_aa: CASSEFLAGGNTDTQYF; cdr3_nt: TGTGCCAGCAGTGAATTCCTAGCGGGGGGGAATACAGATACGCAGTATTTT
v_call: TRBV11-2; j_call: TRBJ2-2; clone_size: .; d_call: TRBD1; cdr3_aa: CASSTTGASNTGELFF; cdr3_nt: TGTGCCAGCAGTACCACAGGGGCTTCGAACACCGGGGAGCTGTTTTTT
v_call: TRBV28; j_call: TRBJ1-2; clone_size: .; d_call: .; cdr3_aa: CASAGGFGYGYTF; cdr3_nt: TGTGCCAGCGCCGGGGGGTTCGGCTATGGCTACACCTTC
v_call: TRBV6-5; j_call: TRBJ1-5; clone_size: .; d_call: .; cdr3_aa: CASSSLPQHF; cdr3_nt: TGTGCCAGCAGTTCTCTGCCCCAGCATTTT
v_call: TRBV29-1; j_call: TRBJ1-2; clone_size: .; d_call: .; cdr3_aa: CSVESDRIGYGYTF; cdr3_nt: TGCAGCGTTGAATCGGACAGAATCGGCTATGGCTACACCTTC
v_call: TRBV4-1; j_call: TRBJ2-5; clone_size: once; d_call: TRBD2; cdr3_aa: CASSHSGGEETQYF; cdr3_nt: TGCGCCAGCAGCCACAGCGGGGGGGAAGAGACCCAGTACTTC
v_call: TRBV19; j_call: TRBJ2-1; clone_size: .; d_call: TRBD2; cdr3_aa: CASSREGEQFF; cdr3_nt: TGTGCCAGTAGCCGGGAGGGTGAGCAGTTCTTC
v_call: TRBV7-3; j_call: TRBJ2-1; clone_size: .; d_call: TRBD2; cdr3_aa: CASSLRGLAGGLHNEQFF; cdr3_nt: TGTGCCAGCAGCTTAAGGGGACTAGCGGGGGGGCTTCACAATGAGCAGTTCTTC
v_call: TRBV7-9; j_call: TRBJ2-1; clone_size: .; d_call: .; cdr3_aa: CASSLDGQVFHEQFF; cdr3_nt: TGTGCCAGCAGCTTAGATGGGCAGGTTTTCCATGAGCAGTTCTTC
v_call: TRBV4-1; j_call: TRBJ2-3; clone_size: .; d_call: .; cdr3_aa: CASSQGLDIRTDTQYF; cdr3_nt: TGCGCCAGCAGCCAAGGGTTGGACATCCGAACAGATACGCAGTATTTT
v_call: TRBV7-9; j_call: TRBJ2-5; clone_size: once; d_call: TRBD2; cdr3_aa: CASSLTGRGGLTARQTQYF; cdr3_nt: TGTGCCAGCAGCTTAACCGGGCGGGGGGGCCTCACGGCGCGACAGACCCAGTACTTC
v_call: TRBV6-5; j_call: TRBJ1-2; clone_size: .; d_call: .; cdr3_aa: CASSIRPYGYTF; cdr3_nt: TGTGCCAGCAGTATCCGACCCTATGGCTACACCTTC
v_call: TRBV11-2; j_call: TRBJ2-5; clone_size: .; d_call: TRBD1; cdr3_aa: CASSLGQGAGETQYF; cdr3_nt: TGTGCCAGCAGCTTAGGACAGGGGGCTGGGGAGACCCAGTACTTC
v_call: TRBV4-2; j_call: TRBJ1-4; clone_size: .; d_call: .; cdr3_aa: CASSPEGGRGEKLFF; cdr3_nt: TGTGCCAGCAGCCCGGAGGGGGGCAGGGGTGAAAAACTGTTTTTT
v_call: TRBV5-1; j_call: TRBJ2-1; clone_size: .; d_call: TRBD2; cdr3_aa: CASSPGLAGVLSSYNEQFF; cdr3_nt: TGCGCCAGCAGCCCGGGACTAGCGGGTGTCCTGAGCTCCTACAATGAGCAGTTCTTC
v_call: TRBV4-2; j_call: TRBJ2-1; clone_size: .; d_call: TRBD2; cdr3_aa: CASSPTPGGDNEQFF; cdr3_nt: TGTGCCAGCAGCCCGACTCCCGGGGGGGACAATGAGCAGTTCTTC
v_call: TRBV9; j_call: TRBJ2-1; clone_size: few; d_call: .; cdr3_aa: CASSDQPGDKGDEQFF; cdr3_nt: TGTGCCAGCAGCGACCAACCTGGAGATAAAGGAGATGAGCAGTTCTTC
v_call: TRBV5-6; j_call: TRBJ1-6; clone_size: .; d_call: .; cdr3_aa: CASSLGGGDSPLHF; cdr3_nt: TGTGCCAGCAGCTTGGGAGGTGGGGACTCACCCCTCCACTTT
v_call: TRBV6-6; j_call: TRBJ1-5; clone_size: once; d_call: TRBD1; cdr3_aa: CASSYLATGNQPQHF; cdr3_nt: TGTGCCAGCAGTTACTTGGCGACAGGGAACCAGCCCCAGCATTTT
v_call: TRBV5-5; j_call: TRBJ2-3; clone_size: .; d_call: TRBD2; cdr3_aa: CASSFPAGGGDTDTQYF; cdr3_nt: TGTGCCAGCAGCTTTCCGGCGGGAGGTGGGGACACAGATACGCAGTATTTT
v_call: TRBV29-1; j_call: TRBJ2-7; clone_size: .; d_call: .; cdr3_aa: CSVGEVATSEQYF; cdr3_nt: TGCAGCGTTGGGGAGGTAGCGACTTCCGAGCAGTACTTC
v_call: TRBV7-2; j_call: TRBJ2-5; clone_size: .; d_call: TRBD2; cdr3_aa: CASSLVAGGLETQYF; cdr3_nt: TGTGCCAGCAGCCTGGTAGCGGGGGGGCTTGAGACCCAGTACTTC
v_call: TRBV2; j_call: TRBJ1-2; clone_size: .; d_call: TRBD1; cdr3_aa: CASSSGTGPYGYTF; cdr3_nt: TGTGCCAGCAGCTCGGGGACAGGGCCCTATGGCTACACCTTC
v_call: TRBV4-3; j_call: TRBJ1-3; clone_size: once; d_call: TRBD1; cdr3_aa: CASSQALQGNGNTIYF; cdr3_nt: TGCGCCAGCAGCCAGGCTTTACAGGGGAACGGAAACACCATATATTTT
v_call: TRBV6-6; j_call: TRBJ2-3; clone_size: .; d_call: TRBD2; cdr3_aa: CASRRRLAGGWDTQYF; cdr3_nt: TGTGCCAGCAGACGCCGACTAGCGGGGGGATGGGATACGCAGTATTTT
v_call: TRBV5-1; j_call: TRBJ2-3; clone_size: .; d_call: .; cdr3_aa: CASSFGAGSTDTQYF; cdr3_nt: TGCGCCAGCAGCTTTGGGGCGGGGTCCACAGATACGCAGTATTTT
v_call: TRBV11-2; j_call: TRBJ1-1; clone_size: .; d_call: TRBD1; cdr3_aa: CASSPGTGVLNTEAFF; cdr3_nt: TGTGCCAGCAGCCCCGGGACAGGGGTACTGAACACTGAAGCTTTCTTT